This T cell receptor beta chain was found in a study of vaccination effects on CD4 cells after COVID-19. Using viral peptide pools, the ViraFEST assay grew out antigen-specific CD4+ T cells prior to sequencing. The culture ran for around nine days, and then CD4+ T cells were isolated. Half-medium changes using IL-2 medium occurred on days 3 and 7. About this clone itself: Its antigen is currently unknown.

Losses at the gene ends were 4 bases for V and 3 bases for J; bases not matched to a gene: 6. The germline CDR1 and CDR2 sequences are SGHDT and YYEEEE. This CDR3 is built from 14 residues. TCRdb's copy holds only in-frame clones and misses some; the assay was immunoSEQ multiplex PCR. The table shows approximately 30,000 clones, with approximately 68% occurring only once. The receptor's source is a human donor who received a COVID-19 vaccine. The V gene is TRBV5-6, the J gene TRBJ1-2; 7 bases map to TRBD1. The specimen comprised CD4+ T cells from PBMCs cultured with HCoV-229E spike peptides, sampled before COVID-19 vaccination. DNA for the CDR3: TGTGCCAGCAGCAGGGGGCGAGGGGACTATGGCTACACCTTC. Amino acid sequence: CASSRGRGDYGYTF.